The 7 T cell receptor beta chains listed next were all sequenced from one sample in a study of T cells in Graves' hyperthyroidism and ophthalmopathy. There were TCR beta CDR3 regions amplified from RNA transcripts. A set of HTBI primers served as the primers for a first-round RT-PCR of the TCR CDR3. TCRdb independently ran MiXCR on the multiplex PCR reads; one entry per CDR3 protein. Of 650,000 to 700,000 distinct CDR3 sequences listed, roughly a sixth are singletons. Sample: blood. The receptors originated from a man in his fifties with Graves' hyperthyroidism.

There are many counts of this clonotype. The gene calls are TRBV6-1 and TRBJ1-1, with TRBD1 matching 9 bases. CDR3 length: 15 residues. Per germline, CDR1 MNHNS and CDR2 SASEGT. The trim removed 6 bases at V and 2 bases at J, leaving 7 bases unmatched. CDR3 in amino acids: CASRLLTGGNTEAFF. The CDR3 DNA is TGTGCCAGCAGACTCCTGACAGGGGGAAACACTGAAGCTTTCTTT.

The chain links TRBV4-2 to TRBJ1-1; no clear D. This CDR3 contains 17 residues. Germline loops: CDR1 LGHNA, CDR2 YNFKEQ. The ends were cut back, 0 bases at V and 0 bases at J, with 14 bases in the middle. DNA for the CDR3: TGTGCCAGCAGCCAAGATAGATATACAAATATGAACACTGAAGCTTTCTTT. Encoded protein: CASSQDRYTNMNTEAFF.

This clonotype has ten or more counts. V and J are TRBV24-1 and TRBJ2-2; 10 nucleotides match TRBD1. Germline loops: CDR1 KGHDR, CDR2 SFDVKD. The CDR3 contains 19 residues. V lost 3 bases, J lost 6 bases, and 15 bases stayed unmatched. The CDR3 is CATSDPLSGTGAAAGELFF. CDR3 DNA: TGTGCCACCAGTGATCCCCTCTCCGGGACAGGGGCCGCGGCCGGGGAGCTGTTTTTT.

This clonotype was detected many times. The CDR3 DNA reads as TGTGCCAGCAGCACACGGACAGGGCCCTACGAGCAGTACTTC. Amino acid sequence: CASSTRTGPYEQYF. The genes are TRBV5-8 and TRBJ2-7; 8 positions agree with TRBD1. The CDR3 loop spans 14 amino acids. Germline CDR1 reads SGHTS; CDR2 reads YDEGEE. J gave up 2 bases and V 4 bases, and 5 bases lay outside the gene matches.

This clonotype was picked up many times. The chain has TRBV7-6 and TRBJ2-2, with TRBD1 matching 7 bases. From germline, CDR1 is SGHVS and CDR2 FNYEAQ. V shed 6 bases and J 2 bases; nucleotides not matched to a gene: 9. The CDR3 spans 16 residues. The chain's CDR3 is CASRQGRGPNTGELFF. DNA of the CDR3: TGTGCCAGCAGACAAGGAAGGGGGCCAAACACCGGGGAGCTGTTTTTT.

The sample holds many counts of this clonotype. The chain recombines TRBV11-2 with TRBJ2-1, with 8 bases that match TRBD2. CDR3 length: 15 residues. V was pared by 2 bases and J by 7 bases, with 7 bases of the junction left unmatched. Germline lookup yields CDR1 SGHAT and CDR2 FQNNGV. The CDR3, as DNA: TGTGCCAGCAGCTTAATGGGGACTAGTGTAAATGAGCAGTTCTTC. Translation gives CASSLMGTSVNEQFF.

This clonotype was recorded many times. The V call is TRBV28, the J call TRBJ1-2; 7 bases fit TRBD1. The CDR3 is made up of 12 amino acids. Germline V gene data show CDR1 as MDHEN and CDR2 as SYDVKM. V was clipped by 6 bases and J by 7 bases; unmatched bases: 5. The CDR3 loop reads CASSNDRAGYTF. CDR3 in DNA: TGTGCCAGCAGCAACGACAGGGCTGGCTACACCTTC.